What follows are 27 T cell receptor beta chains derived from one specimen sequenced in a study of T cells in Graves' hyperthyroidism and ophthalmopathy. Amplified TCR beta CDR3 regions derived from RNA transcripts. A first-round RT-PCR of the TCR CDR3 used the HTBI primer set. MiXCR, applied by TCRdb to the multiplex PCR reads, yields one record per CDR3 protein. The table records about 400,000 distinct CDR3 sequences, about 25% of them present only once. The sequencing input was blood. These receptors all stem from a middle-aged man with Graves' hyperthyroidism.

In DNA form, the CDR3 reads TGTGCCAGTAGTATAGTATCTTCTAGCGGGAGGTCAGGCGAGCAGTACTTC. Amino acids: CASSIVSSSGRSGEQYF. This sequence joins TRBV19 and TRBJ2-7; 11 bases are shared with TRBD2. The CDR3 covers 17 residues. In germline, CDR1 is LNHDA, CDR2 SQIVND (reference sequence). The ends lost 1 base at V and 6 bases at J; junction bases unmatched: 11.

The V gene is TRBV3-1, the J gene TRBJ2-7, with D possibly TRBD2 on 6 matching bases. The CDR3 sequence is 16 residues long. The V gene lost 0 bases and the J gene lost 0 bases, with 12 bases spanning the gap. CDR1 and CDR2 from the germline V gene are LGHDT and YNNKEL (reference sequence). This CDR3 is CASSQDPLGLSYEQYF. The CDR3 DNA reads TGTGCCAGCAGCCAAGATCCCCTGGGACTCTCCTACGAGCAGTACTTC.

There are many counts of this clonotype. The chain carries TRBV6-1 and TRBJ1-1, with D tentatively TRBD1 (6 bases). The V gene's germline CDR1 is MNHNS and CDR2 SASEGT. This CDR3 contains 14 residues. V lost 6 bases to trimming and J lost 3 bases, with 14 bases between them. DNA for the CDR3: TGTGCCAGCAGACAGGGTCTTACTCACACTGAAGCTTTCTTT. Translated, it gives CASRQGLTHTEAFF.

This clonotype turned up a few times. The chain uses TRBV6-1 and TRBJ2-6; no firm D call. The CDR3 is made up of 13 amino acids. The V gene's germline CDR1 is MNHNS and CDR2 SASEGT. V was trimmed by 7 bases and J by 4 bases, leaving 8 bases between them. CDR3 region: CASINAGANVLTF. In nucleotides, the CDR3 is TGTGCCAGCATCAACGCCGGGGCCAACGTCCTGACTTTC.

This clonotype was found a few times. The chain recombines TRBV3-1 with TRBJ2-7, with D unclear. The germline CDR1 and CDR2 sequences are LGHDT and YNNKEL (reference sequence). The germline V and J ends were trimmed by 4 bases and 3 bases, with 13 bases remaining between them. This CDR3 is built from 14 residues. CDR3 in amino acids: CASSLTRLHYEQYF. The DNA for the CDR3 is TGTGCCAGCAGCCTTACTCGACTGCACTACGAGCAGTACTTC.

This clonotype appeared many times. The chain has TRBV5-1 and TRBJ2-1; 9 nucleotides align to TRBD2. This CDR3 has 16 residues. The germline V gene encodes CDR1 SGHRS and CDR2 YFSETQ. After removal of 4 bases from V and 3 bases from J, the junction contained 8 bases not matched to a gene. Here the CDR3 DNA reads TGCGCCAGCAGCGTAGCCCCACTAGCGGGCTACAATGAGCAGTTCTTC. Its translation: CASSVAPLAGYNEQFF.

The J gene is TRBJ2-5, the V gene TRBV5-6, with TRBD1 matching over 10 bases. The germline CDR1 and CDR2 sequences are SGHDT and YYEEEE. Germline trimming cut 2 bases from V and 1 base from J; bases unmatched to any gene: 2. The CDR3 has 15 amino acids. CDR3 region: CASSFRDRGQETQYF. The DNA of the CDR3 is TGTGCCAGCAGCTTCAGGGACAGGGGCCAAGAGACCCAGTACTTC.

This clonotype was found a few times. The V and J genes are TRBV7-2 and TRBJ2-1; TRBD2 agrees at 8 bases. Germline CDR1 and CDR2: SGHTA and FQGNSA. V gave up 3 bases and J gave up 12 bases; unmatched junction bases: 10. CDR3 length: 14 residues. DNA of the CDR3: TGTGCCAGCAGCTTCCCGGGAGGGCGTCTTGGGCAGTTCTTC. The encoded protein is CASSFPGGRLGQFF.

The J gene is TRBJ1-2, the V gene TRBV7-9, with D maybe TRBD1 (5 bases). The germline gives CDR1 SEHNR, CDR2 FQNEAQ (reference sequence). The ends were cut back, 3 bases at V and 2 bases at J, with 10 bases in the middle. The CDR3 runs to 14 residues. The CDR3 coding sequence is TGTGCCAGCAGCTTGGGGGGACTCAACTATGGCTACACCTTC. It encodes CASSLGGLNYGYTF.

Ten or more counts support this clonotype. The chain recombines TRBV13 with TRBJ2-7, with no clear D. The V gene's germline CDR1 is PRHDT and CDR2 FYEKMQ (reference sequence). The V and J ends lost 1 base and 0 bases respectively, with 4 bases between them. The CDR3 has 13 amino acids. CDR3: CASSLDNSYEQYF. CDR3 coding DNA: TGTGCCAGCAGCTTAGACAACTCCTACGAGCAGTACTTC.

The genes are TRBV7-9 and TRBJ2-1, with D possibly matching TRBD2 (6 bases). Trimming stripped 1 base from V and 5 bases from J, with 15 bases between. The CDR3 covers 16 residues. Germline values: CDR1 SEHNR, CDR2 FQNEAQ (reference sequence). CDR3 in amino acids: CASSLVVAATHNEQFF. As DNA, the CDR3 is TGTGCCAGCAGCTTAGTGGTAGCGGCTACCCACAATGAGCAGTTCTTC.

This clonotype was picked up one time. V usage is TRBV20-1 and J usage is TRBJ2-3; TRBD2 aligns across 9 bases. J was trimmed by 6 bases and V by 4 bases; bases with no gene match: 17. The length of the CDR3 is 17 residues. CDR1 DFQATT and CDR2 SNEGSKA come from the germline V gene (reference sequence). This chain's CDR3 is CSATTLLAGVTRDTQYF. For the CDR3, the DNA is TGCAGTGCTACCACCCTACTAGCGGGTGTCACACGGGATACGCAGTATTTT.

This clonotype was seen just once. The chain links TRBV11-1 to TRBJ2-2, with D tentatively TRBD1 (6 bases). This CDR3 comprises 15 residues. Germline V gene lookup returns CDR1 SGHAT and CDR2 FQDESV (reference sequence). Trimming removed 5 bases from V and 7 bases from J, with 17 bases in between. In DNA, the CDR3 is TGTGCCAGCAGCCTCAGGACAGCCGGGATCGGGGAGCTGTTTTTT. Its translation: CASSLRTAGIGELFF. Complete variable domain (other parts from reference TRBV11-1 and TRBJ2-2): EAEVAQSPRYKITEKSQAVAFWCDPISGHATLYWYRQILGQGPELLVQFQDESVVDDSQLPKDRFSAERLKGVDSTLKIQPAELGDSAMYLCASSLRTAGIGELFFGEGSRLTVL.

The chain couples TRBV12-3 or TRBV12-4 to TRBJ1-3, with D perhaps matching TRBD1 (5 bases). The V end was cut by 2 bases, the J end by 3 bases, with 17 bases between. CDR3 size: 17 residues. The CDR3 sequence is CASSLWGAGTGGNTIYF. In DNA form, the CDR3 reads TGTGCCAGCAGTTTATGGGGCGCAGGGACTGGTGGAAACACCATATATTTT.

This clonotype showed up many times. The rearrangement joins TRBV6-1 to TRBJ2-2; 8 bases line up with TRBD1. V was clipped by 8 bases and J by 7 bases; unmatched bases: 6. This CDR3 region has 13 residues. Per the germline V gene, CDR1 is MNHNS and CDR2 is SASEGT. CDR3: CASEDRVSGELFF. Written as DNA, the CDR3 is TGTGCCAGCGAGGACAGGGTCAGCGGGGAGCTGTTTTTT.

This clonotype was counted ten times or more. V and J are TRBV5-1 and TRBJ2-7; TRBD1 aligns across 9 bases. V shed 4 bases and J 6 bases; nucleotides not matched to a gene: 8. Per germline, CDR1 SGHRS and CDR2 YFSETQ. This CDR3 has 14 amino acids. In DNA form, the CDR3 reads TGCGCCAGCAGCGGGACAGGGTCCGGTTTCGAGCAGTACTTC. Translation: CASSGTGSGFEQYF.

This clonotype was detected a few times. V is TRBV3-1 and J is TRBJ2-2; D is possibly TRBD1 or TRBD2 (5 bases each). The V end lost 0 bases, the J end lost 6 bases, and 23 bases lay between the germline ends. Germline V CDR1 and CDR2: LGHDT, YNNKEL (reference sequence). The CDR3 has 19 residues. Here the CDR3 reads CASSQDPGARDPKSGELFF. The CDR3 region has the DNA TGTGCCAGCAGCCAAGATCCCGGGGCACGAGACCCAAAGTCCGGGGAGCTGTTTTTT.

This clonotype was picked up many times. CDR3 in DNA: TGCAGTGCTAGGGTTGGCCCTTACGAGCAGTACTTC. The encoded protein is CSARVGPYEQYF. The chain carries TRBV20-1 and TRBJ2-7; D not certain. CDR3 length: 12 amino acids. Germline V gives CDR1 DFQATT, CDR2 SNEGSKA (reference sequence). Trimming took 3 bases from V and 4 from J, leaving 10 bases between them.

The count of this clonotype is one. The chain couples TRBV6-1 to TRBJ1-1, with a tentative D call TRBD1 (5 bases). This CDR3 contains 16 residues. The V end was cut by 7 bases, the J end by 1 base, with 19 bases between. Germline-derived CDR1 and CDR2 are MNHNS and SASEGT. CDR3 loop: CASKRQRITRNTEAFF. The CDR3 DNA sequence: TGTGCCAGCAAGAGACAGCGAATAACCAGGAACACTGAAGCTTTCTTT.

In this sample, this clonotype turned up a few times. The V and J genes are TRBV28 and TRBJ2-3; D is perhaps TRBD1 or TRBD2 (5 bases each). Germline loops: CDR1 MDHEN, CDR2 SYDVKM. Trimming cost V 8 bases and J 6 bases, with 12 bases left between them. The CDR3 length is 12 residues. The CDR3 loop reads CASHEGLDTQYF. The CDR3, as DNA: TGTGCCAGCCACGAGGGGTTGGATACGCAGTATTTT.

CDR3 DNA: TGCAGTGCTACCCGCCCCGCCGGCACAGATACGCAGTATTTT. As protein: CSATRPAGTDTQYF. The J gene is TRBJ2-3, the V gene TRBV20-1; D unresolved. Between the trimmed V and J ends, which lost 4 bases and 1 base, there was a span of 12 bases. This CDR3 has 14 residues. CDR1 is DFQATT, CDR2 SNEGSKA, per germline (reference sequence).

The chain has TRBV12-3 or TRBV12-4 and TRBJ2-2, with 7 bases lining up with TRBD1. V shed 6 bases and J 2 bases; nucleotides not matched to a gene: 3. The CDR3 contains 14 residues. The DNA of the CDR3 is TGTGCCAGCAGATGGACAGGAAACACCGGGGAGCTGTTTTTT. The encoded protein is CASRWTGNTGELFF.

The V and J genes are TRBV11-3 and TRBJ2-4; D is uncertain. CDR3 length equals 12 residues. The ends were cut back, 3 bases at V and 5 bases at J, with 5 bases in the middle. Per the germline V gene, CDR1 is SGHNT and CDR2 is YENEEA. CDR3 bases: TGTGCCAGCAGCTTTACTCAAAACATTCAGTACTTC. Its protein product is CASSFTQNIQYF.

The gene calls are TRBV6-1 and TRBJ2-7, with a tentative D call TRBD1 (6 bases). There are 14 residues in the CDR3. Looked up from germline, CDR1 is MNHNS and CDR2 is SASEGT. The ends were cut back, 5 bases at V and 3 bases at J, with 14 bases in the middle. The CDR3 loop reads CASSRRTASYEQYF. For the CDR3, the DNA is TGTGCCAGCAGTCGAAGGACAGCTAGCTACGAGCAGTACTTC.

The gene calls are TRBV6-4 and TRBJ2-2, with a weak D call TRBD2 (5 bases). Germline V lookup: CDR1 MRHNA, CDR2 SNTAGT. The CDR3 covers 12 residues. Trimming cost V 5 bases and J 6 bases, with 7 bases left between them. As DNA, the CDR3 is TGTGCCAGCAGTACTAGTGCCGGGGAGCTGTTTTTT. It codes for CASSTSAGELFF.

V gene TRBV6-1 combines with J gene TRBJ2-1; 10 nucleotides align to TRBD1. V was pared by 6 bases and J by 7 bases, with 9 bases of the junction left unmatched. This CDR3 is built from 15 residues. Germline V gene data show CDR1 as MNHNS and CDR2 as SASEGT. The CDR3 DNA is TGTGCCAGCAGACCCCGGGACAGGGGTAAGAATGAGCAGTTCTTC. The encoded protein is CASRPRDRGKNEQFF.

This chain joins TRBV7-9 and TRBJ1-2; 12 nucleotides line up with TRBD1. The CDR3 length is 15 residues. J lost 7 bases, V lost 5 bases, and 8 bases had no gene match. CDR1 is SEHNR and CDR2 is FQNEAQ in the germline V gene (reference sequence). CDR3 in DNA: TGTGCCAGCAGCAGCCGGGACAGGGGGCCGAGTGGCTACACCTTC. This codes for CASSSRDRGPSGYTF. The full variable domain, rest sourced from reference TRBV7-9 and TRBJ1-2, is DTGVSQNPRHKITKRGQNVTFRCDPISEHNRLYWYRQTLGQGPEFLTYFQNEAQLEKSRLLSDRFSAERPKGSFSTLEIQRTEQGDSAMYLCASSSRDRGPSGYTFGSGTRLTVV.